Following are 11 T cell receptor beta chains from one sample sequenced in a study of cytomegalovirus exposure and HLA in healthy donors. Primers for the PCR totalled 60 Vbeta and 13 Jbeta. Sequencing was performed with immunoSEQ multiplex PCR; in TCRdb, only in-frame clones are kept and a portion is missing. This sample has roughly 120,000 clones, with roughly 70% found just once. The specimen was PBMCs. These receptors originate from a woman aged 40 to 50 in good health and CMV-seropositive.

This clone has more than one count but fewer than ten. CDR3 sequence reads: CASTDERGGEQYF. The CDR3 DNA reads as TGTGCCAGCACGGACGAGCGGGGAGGGGAGCAGTACTTC. The chain links TRBV7-9 to TRBJ2-7; 7 positions match TRBD2. Per germline, CDR1 SEHNR and CDR2 FQNEAQ (reference sequence). V was clipped by 7 bases and J by 7 bases; unmatched bases: 10. The CDR3 spans 13 residues.

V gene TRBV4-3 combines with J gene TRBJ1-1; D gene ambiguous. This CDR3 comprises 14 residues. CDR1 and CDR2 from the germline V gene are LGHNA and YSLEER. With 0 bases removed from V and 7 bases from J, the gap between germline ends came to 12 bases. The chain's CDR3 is CASSQDVGGREAFF. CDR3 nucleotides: TGCGCCAGCAGCCAAGACGTGGGAGGGCGTGAAGCTTTCTTT.

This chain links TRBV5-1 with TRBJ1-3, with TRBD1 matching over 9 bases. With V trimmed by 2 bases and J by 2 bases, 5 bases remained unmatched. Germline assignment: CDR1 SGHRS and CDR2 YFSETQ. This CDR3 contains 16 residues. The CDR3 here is CASSLQGAVAGNTIYF. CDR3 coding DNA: TGCGCCAGCAGCTTACAGGGGGCAGTGGCTGGAAACACCATATATTTT.

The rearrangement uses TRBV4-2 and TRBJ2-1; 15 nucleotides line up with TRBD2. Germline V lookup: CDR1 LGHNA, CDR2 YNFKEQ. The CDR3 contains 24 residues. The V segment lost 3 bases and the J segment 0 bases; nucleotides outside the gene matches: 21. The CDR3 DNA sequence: TGTGCCAGCAGCCACCCTAACTACGGTGGACTAGCGGGAGGGGTCTTGAGCTCCTACAATGAGCAGTTCTTC. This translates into CASSHPNYGGLAGGVLSSYNEQFF.

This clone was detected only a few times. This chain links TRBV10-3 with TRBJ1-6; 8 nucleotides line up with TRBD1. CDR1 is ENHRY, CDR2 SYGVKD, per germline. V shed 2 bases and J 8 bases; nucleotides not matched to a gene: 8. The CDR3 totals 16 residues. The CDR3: CAISENPTGAHSPLHF. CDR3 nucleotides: TGTGCCATCAGTGAGAACCCGACAGGGGCCCATTCACCCCTCCACTTT.

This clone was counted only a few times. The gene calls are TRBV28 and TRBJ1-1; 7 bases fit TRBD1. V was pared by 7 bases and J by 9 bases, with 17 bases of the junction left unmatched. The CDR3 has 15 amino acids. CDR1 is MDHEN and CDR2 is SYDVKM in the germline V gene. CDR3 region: CASTPEELGGWKAFF. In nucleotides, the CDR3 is TGTGCCAGCACGCCCGAAGAATTAGGGGGCTGGAAAGCTTTCTTT. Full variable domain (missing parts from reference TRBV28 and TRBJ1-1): DVKVTQSSRYLVKRTGEKVFLECVQDMDHENMFWYRQDPGLGLRLIYFSYDVKMKEKGDIPEGYSVSREKKERFSLILESASTNQTSMYLCASTPEELGGWKAFFGQGTRLTVV.

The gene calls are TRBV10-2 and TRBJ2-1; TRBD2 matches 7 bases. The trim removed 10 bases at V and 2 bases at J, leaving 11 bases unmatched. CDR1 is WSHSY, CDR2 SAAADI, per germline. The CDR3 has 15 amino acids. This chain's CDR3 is CATGKGSGTYNEQFF. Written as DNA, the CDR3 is TGCGCCACAGGGAAGGGGAGCGGGACCTACAATGAGCAGTTCTTC.

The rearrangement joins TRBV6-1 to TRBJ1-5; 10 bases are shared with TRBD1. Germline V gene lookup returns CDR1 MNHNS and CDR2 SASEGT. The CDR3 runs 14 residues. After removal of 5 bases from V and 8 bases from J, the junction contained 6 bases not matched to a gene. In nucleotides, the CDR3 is TGTGCCAGCAGTACGACAGGGGGCCAGAAGCCCCAGCATTTT. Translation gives CASSTTGGQKPQHF.

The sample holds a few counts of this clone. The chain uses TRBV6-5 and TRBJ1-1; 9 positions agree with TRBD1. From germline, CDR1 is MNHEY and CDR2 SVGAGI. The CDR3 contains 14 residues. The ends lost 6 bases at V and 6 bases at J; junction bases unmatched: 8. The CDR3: CASSPNRGRPEAFF. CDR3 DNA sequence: TGTGCCAGCAGCCCCAACAGGGGGCGGCCTGAAGCTTTCTTT.

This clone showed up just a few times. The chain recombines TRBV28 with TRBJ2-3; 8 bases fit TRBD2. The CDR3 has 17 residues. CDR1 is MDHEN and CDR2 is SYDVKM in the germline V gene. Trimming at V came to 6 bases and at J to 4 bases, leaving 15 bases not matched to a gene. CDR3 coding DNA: TGTGCCAGCAGCCCTCCTTTTGGAGCGGGAGCCTCAGATACGCAGTATTTT. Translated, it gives CASSPPFGAGASDTQYF.

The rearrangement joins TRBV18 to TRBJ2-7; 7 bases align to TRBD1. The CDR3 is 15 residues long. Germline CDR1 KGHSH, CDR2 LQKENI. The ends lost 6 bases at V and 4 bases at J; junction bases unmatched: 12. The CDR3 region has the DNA TGTGCCAGCTCCCCGACCGACAGGGTAGTATACGAGCAGTACTTC. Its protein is CASSPTDRVVYEQYF.